A single sample gave rise to the 21 T cell receptor beta chains below, sequenced in a study of cytomegalovirus exposure and HLA in healthy donors. Data came from immunoSEQ multiplex PCR; TCRdb stores just in-frame clones and leaves some out. The sample shows approximately 140,000 clones, roughly 86% of them seen only once. Sequenced sample: PBMCs. Every receptor here comes from a woman aged 25 to 39 in good health and CMV-seronegative.

CDR3 bases: TGTGCCAGCAGCTCCGGGACAGGGGGTGTAGAGACCCAGTACTTC. Translated: CASSSGTGGVETQYF. This rearrangement joins TRBV27 to TRBJ2-5; the match to TRBD1 covers 11 bases. The CDR3 has 15 amino acids. CDR1 and CDR2 (germline): MNHEY, SMNVEV (reference sequence). V was pared by 6 bases and J by 4 bases, with 7 bases of the junction left unmatched.

This chain connects TRBV5-5 to TRBJ1-2; TRBD1 might be the D (5 bases). Germline values: CDR1 SGHKS, CDR2 YYEKEE (reference sequence). Trimming removed 1 base at V and 4 bases at J, with 11 bases between. The CDR3 spans 14 residues. The CDR3 here is CASSLQVGPYGYTF. The CDR3 coding sequence is TGTGCCAGCAGCTTGCAGGTGGGGCCCTATGGCTACACCTTC. The full variable domain, in which reference TRBV5-5 and TRBJ1-2 provide the parts outside the CDR3, is DAGVTQSPTHLIKTRGQQVTLRCSPISGHKSVSWYQQVLGQGPQFIFQYYEKEERGRGNFPDRFSARQFPNYSSELNVNALLLGDSALYLCASSLQVGPYGYTFGSGTRLTVV.

The chain has TRBV6-5 and TRBJ1-1, with a tentative D call TRBD1 (6 bases). With 6 bases removed from V and 2 bases from J, the gap between germline ends came to 10 bases. The CDR3 runs 13 residues. CDR1 and CDR2 from the germline V gene are MNHEY and SVGAGI. CDR3 DNA: TGTGCCAGCAGGACAGGTTCTAACACTGAAGCTTTCTTT. This codes for CASRTGSNTEAFF.

CDR3 coding DNA: TGTGGCGCCCAGGGGAATCAGCCCCAGCATTTT. Translated: CGAQGNQPQHF. J is TRBJ1-5 and V is TRBV5-3, with D tentatively TRBD1 (6 bases). TRBV5-3 is recorded as an ORF, its role being uncertain. This CDR3 region has 11 residues.

Notes on this clone: One base away lies a much larger clone, so this may be a sequencing read error. This sample also contains other DNA sequences that code for the same CDR3. The V and J genes are TRBV6-4 and TRBJ2-3; TRBD2 aligns across 11 bases. V shed 3 bases, J shed 2 bases, and the junction held 1 base outside the gene matches. The V gene's germline CDR1 is MRHNA and CDR2 SNTAGT. This CDR3 has 15 amino acids. CDR3 nucleotides: TGTGCCAGCAGTGATAGCGGGGGGGCCACAGATACGCAGTATTTT. This gives the protein CASSDSGGATDTQYF.

The rearrangement joins TRBV13 to TRBJ1-2; D may be TRBD1 (6 bases). V was pared by 4 bases and J by 1 base, with 16 bases between. The length of the CDR3 is 16 residues. Germline lookup yields CDR1 PRHDT and CDR2 FYEKMQ (reference sequence). The CDR3: CASSSFQTGFNYGYTF. DNA of the CDR3: TGTGCCAGCAGCTCGTTTCAGACAGGATTTAACTATGGCTACACCTTC.

This clone was counted only a few times. The gene calls are TRBV7-2 and TRBJ2-7, with 7 bases aligning to TRBD1. CDR1 SGHTA and CDR2 FQGNSA come from the germline V gene. The CDR3 has 15 residues. The V and J ends lost 2 bases and 6 bases, in that order; junction bases with no gene match: 10. The CDR3 coding sequence is TGTGCCAGCAGCTTAATGTCAGGGGGTCGATCCGAGCAGTACTTC. It translates to CASSLMSGGRSEQYF.

This clone turned up a few times. The chain joins TRBV19 to TRBJ1-1; D is undetermined. This CDR3 contains 13 residues. Trimming took 8 bases from V and 0 from J, leaving 10 bases between them. The germline CDR1 and CDR2 sequences are LNHDA and SQIVND (reference sequence). CDR3 nucleotides: TGTGCCAGTGCGAGCGGAATGAACACTGAAGCTTTCTTT. It is translated as CASASGMNTEAFF. Full variable domain (missing parts from reference TRBV19 and TRBJ1-1): DGGITQSPKYLFRKEGQNVTLSCEQNLNHDAMYWYRQDPGQGLRLIYYSQIVNDFQKGDIAEGYSVSREKKESFPLTVTSAQKNPTAFYLCASASGMNTEAFFGQGTRLTVV.

This chain links TRBV5-1 with TRBJ1-1, with TRBD1 identical over 8 bases. After removal of 4 bases from V and 3 bases from J, the junction contained 5 bases not matched to a gene. Germline CDR1 and CDR2: SGHRS and YFSETQ. The CDR3 length is 14 residues. CDR3 nucleotides: TGCGCCAGCAGCCGGACAGGGAAAGACACTGAAGCTTTCTTT. It yields the protein CASSRTGKDTEAFF.

The V call is TRBV5-1, the J call TRBJ2-2; no reliable D call. Trimming left V 0 bases short and J 4 bases short, with 7 bases between. This CDR3 has 14 residues. Germline CDR1 and CDR2: SGHRS and YFSETQ. As DNA, the CDR3 is TGCGCCAGCAGCTTGGAGCACCCCACCGGGGAGCTGTTTTTT. This codes for CASSLEHPTGELFF.

The chain has TRBV25-1 and TRBJ1-2, with 8 positions matching TRBD1. Germline CDR1 reads MGHDK; CDR2 reads SYGVNS. There are 15 residues in the CDR3. J gave up 8 bases and V 2 bases, and 10 bases lay outside the gene matches. The CDR3 coding sequence is TGTGCCAGCAGTGAAAACAAATGGACAGGGTACGGCTACACCTTC. This translates into CASSENKWTGYGYTF.

This clone was detected once. V gene TRBV9 combines with J gene TRBJ2-7; D unclear. The germline V and J ends were trimmed by 0 bases and 5 bases, with 12 bases remaining between them. The CDR3 has 14 amino acids. CDR1 is SGDLS, CDR2 YYNGEE, per germline. The CDR3 DNA sequence: TGTGCCAGCAGCGTAGGGCTCCCGCTCCACGAGCAGTACTTC. Amino acids: CASSVGLPLHEQYF.

The chain joins TRBV6-5 to TRBJ2-7, with D possibly matching TRBD2 (6 bases). The CDR3 has 15 amino acids. Germline-derived CDR1 and CDR2 are MNHEY and SVGAGI. Trimming took 5 bases from V and 2 from J, leaving 16 bases between them. For the CDR3, the DNA is TGTGCCAGCAGTCCCTACTGGGCGGGACCCTACGAGCAGTACTTC. Translated: CASSPYWAGPYEQYF.

The table lists this clone with a count of one. The V gene is TRBV29-1, the J gene TRBJ2-3; 10 bases line up with TRBD2. Germline V gene data show CDR1 as SQVTM and CDR2 as ANQGSEA. There are 14 residues in the CDR3. V shed 4 bases, J shed 10 bases, and the junction held 11 bases outside the gene matches. The CDR3 coding sequence is TGCAGCGTTGCGGCTAGCGGGGGACCCATGGCGCAGTATTTT. It encodes CSVAASGGPMAQYF.

V is TRBV5-6 and J is TRBJ1-5, with 7 bases lining up with TRBD1. The ends lost 3 bases at V and 8 bases at J; junction bases unmatched: 8. The CDR3 runs to 14 residues. Germline V gene lookup returns CDR1 SGHDT and CDR2 YYEEEE. The CDR3: CASSSTGYLEPQHF. The CDR3 coding sequence is TGTGCCAGCAGCTCGACAGGGTATCTGGAGCCCCAGCATTTT.

For this clone: Other DNA sequences in the sample encode the same CDR3. This rearrangement joins TRBV2 to TRBJ2-2; 7 bases line up with TRBD1. The germline V gene has CDR1 SNHLY and CDR2 FYNNEI. V dropped 4 bases and J dropped 6; count of bases not matched to a gene: 2. CDR3 size: 13 residues. The CDR3 DNA follows: TGTGCCAGCAGTGGACAGGGTGCCGGGGAGCTGTTTTTT. Residues: CASSGQGAGELFF.

This chain uses TRBV5-1 with TRBJ1-1, with TRBD1 matching 9 bases. The CDR3 loop spans 17 amino acids. Trimming took 3 bases from V and 5 from J; bases not matched to a gene: 14. CDR1 is SGHRS and CDR2 is YFSETQ in the germline V gene. CDR3 bases: TGCGCCAGCAGCTCGTCCGGGACAGGGAAAAGACCGACTGAAGCTTTCTTT. This sequence encodes CASSSSGTGKRPTEAFF. The full variable domain, rest sourced from reference TRBV5-1 and TRBJ1-1, is KAGVTQTPRYLIKTRGQQVTLSCSPISGHRSVSWYQQTPGQGLQFLFEYFSETQRNKGNFPGRFSGRQFSNSRSEMNVSTLELGDSALYLCASSSSGTGKRPTEAFFGQGTRLTVV.

The gene calls are TRBV5-1 and TRBJ2-1, with TRBD2 matching 9 bases. J lost 7 bases, V lost 0 bases, and 8 bases had no gene match. CDR3 length: 16 residues. Germline V gives CDR1 SGHRS, CDR2 YFSETQ. CDR3 coding DNA: TGCGCCAGCAGCTTGGGTCCAGCGGGGGGTAGTAATGAGCAGTTCTTC. It translates to CASSLGPAGGSNEQFF.

The sample holds a few counts of this clone. The gene calls are TRBV28 and TRBJ1-6; 7 nucleotides match TRBD1. Germline V lookup: CDR1 MDHEN, CDR2 SYDVKM. The V gene end was trimmed by 7 bases and the J gene end by 5 bases; junction bases not matched to a gene: 8. The CDR3 is 15 amino acids. The CDR3 loop reads CASTSPGTDNSPLHF. The CDR3 region has the DNA TGTGCCAGCACCTCCCCGGGGACAGATAATTCACCCCTCCACTTT. Looking up the rest from reference TRBV28 and TRBJ1-6 gives the full variable domain: DVKVTQSSRYLVKRTGEKVFLECVQDMDHENMFWYRQDPGLGLRLIYFSYDVKMKEKGDIPEGYSVSREKKERFSLILESASTNQTSMYLCASTSPGTDNSPLHFGNGTRLTVT.

The chain carries TRBV5-4 and TRBJ2-2, with TRBD1 as a possible D gene (5 bases). With 4 bases removed from V and 0 bases from J, the gap between germline ends came to 13 bases. CDR1 SGHNT and CDR2 YYREEE come from the germline V gene (reference sequence). The CDR3 spans 16 residues. CDR3 sequence reads: CASSPRPGPNTGELFF. The DNA of the CDR3 is TGTGCCAGCAGCCCTAGGCCAGGGCCGAACACCGGGGAGCTGTTTTTT.

The chain's CDR3 is CASSQGSYNSPLHF. The CDR3 bases are TGTGCCAGCAGCCAGGGGTCCTATAATTCACCCCTCCACTTT. This chain uses TRBV5-6 with TRBJ1-6; a weak D match, TRBD1 (6 bases). The CDR3 is 14 residues long. V lost 4 bases to trimming and J lost 1 base, with 6 bases between them. Germline V lookup: CDR1 SGHDT, CDR2 YYEEEE.